This T cell receptor (beta chain) originates from a study of identical twins. Unique molecular identifiers were present on the cDNA, and a universal primer site came from template switching. TCRdb ran MiXCR on the 5' RACE reads and lists one entry per CDR3 protein. The sample yields around 100,000 distinct CDR3 sequences, 5.9% seen once. Comment on this clonotype: Its antigen is currently unknown.

General observations from the study: The study found that models underestimated out-of-frame TCR alpha sharing in monozygotic twins. Out-of-frame alpha sequences shared between twins exhibited an excess of low generation probability. Twin pairs had excess sharing that was weaker in beta out-of-frame sequences.

The CDR3 has 11 amino acids. The germline CDR1 and CDR2 sequences are SGHTA and FQGTGA. Trimming took off 5 bases at V and 10 bases at J, with 9 bases between the two ends. The chain combines TRBV7-3 with TRBJ2-1; TRBD1 or TRBD2 may be the D gene (5 bases each). This sequence originates from a woman aged 45-60 years in good health. Specimen: memory T cells sorted from blood. In DNA, the CDR3 is TGTGCCAGCAGCCCCGGGACCGAGCAGTTCTTC. It is translated as CASSPGTEQFF.